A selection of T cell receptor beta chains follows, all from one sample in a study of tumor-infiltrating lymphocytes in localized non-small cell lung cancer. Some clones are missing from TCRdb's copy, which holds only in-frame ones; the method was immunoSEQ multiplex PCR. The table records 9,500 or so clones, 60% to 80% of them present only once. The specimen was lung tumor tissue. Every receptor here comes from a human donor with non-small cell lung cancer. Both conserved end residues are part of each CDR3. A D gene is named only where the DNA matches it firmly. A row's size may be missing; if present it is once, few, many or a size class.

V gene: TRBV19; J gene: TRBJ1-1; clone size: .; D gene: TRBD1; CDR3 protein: CASSNDRGTEAFF; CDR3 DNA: TGTGCCAGTAGTAACGACAGGGGAACTGAAGCTTTCTTT
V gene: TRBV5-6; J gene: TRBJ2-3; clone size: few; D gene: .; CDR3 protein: CASSASVLVRTDTQYF; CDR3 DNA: TGTGCCAGCAGCGCCTCAGTTTTGGTACGCACAGATACGCAGTATTTT
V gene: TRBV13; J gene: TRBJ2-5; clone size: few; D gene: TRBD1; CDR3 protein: CASSYRGQGEETQYF; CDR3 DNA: TGTGCCAGCAGCTACAGGGGCCAGGGGGAAGAGACCCAGTACTTC
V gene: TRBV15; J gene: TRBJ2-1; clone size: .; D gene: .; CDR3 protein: CATSKAGQSSYNEQFF; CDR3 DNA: TGTGCCACCAGCAAGGCGGGACAGAGCTCCTACAATGAGCAGTTCTTC
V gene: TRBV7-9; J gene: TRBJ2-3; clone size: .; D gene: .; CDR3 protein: CASSLSTGTDTQYF; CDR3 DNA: TGTGCCAGCAGCTTAAGTACTGGCACAGATACGCAGTATTTT
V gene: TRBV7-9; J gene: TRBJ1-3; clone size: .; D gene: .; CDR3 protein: CASSPPGFGNTIYF; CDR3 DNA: TGTGCCAGCAGCCCCCCGGGTTTTGGAAACACCATATATTTT
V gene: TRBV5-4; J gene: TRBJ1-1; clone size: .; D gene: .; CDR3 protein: CASSLMVGGKSEAFF; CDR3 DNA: TGTGCCAGCAGCTTGATGGTCGGGGGGAAGTCTGAAGCTTTCTTT
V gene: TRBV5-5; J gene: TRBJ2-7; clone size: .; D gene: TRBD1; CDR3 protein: CASSHSWTGPYEQYF; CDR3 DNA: TGTGCCAGCAGTCACTCCTGGACAGGGCCCTACGAGCAGTACTTC
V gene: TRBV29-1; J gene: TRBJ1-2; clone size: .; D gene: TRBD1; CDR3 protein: CSARVGQGVYGYTF; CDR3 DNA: TGCAGCGCTAGAGTGGGACAGGGGGTCTATGGCTACACCTTC
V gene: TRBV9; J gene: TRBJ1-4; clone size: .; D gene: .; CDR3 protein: CASSFSGGDNEKLFF; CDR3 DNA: TGTGCCAGCAGCTTCTCGGGTGGGGATAATGAAAAACTGTTTTTT